A selection of T cell receptor beta chains follows, all from one sample in a study of CD8 T cells in ankylosing spondylitis. Via MiXCR, TCRdb re-called the 5' RACE reads, giving one row per CDR3 protein. Among roughly 700,000 distinct CDR3 sequences listed, roughly 19% were seen once. The material sequenced was blood, either unsorted or a sorted T cell fraction (not recorded which). These receptors came from a male donor with ankylosing spondylitis. Both conserved end residues are part of each CDR3. Fields, in order: CDR3 DNA, CDR3 protein, clone size, D gene, J gene, V gene. D genes are given only for firm matches. Only some rows state a clone size, as once, few, many or a class for expanded clones.

cdr3_nt: TGTGCCAGCAGCTCCTCAGGGTTTAATGGTGGCTACACCTTC; cdr3_aa: CASSSSGFNGGYTF; clone_size: -; d_call: -; j_call: TRBJ1-2; v_call: TRBV7-9
cdr3_nt: TGTGCCAGCATTAATACCGGGACAGGGGGCGAAACTGAAGCTTTCTTT; cdr3_aa: CASINTGTGGETEAFF; clone_size: few; d_call: TRBD1; j_call: TRBJ1-1; v_call: TRBV6-5
cdr3_nt: TGTGCCAGCAGCCAACCTGGACAGGGGGGGCTATATGGCTACACCTTC; cdr3_aa: CASSQPGQGGLYGYTF; clone_size: few; d_call: TRBD1; j_call: TRBJ1-2; v_call: TRBV3-1
cdr3_nt: TGTGCCAGCAGCCGAAGACTGGAGGCACCCCTCCACTTT; cdr3_aa: CASSRRLEAPLHF; clone_size: few; d_call: -; j_call: TRBJ1-6; v_call: TRBV5-5
cdr3_nt: TGTGCCAGCAGAACCGAAAGCGGGAGTGGGACAGATACGCAGTATTTT; cdr3_aa: CASRTESGSGTDTQYF; clone_size: -; d_call: TRBD2; j_call: TRBJ2-3; v_call: TRBV12-3/TRBV12-4
cdr3_nt: TGCAGTGCTAGACCCCGAACAGGCACTGGAAATTCACCCCTCCACTTT; cdr3_aa: CSARPRTGTGNSPLHF; clone_size: few; d_call: -; j_call: TRBJ1-6; v_call: TRBV20-1
cdr3_nt: TGTGCCATCAATCCAGGGGGAGCGACAGGGGCGAACACTGAAGCTTTCTTT; cdr3_aa: CAINPGGATGANTEAFF; clone_size: -; d_call: TRBD1; j_call: TRBJ1-1; v_call: TRBV10-3
cdr3_nt: TGTGCCAGCAGTTTGACGGGTCCGCCGGGGGGCCCGACCCAGTACTTC; cdr3_aa: CASSLTGPPGGPTQYF; clone_size: many; d_call: -; j_call: TRBJ2-5; v_call: TRBV28
cdr3_nt: TGTGCCTGGGATTTCACAGATACGCAGTATTTT; cdr3_aa: CAWDFTDTQYF; clone_size: -; d_call: -; j_call: TRBJ2-3; v_call: TRBV30
cdr3_nt: TGTGCCAGCGGATCTAGCGAACTCGCCTACGAGCAGTACTTC; cdr3_aa: CASGSSELAYEQYF; clone_size: -; d_call: -; j_call: TRBJ2-7; v_call: TRBV6-2/TRBV6-3
cdr3_nt: TGTGCCAGCAGTTACCAGCCGACCGGGGAGCTGTTTTTT; cdr3_aa: CASSYQPTGELFF; clone_size: few; d_call: -; j_call: TRBJ2-2; v_call: TRBV6-5
cdr3_nt: TGTGCCAGCAGCCAAGTGATTGGCGAGCAGTACTTC; cdr3_aa: CASSQVIGEQYF; clone_size: few; d_call: -; j_call: TRBJ2-7; v_call: TRBV14
cdr3_nt: TGTGCCAGCTCACCCCTGGTGAGCTCCTACAATGAGCAGTTCTTC; cdr3_aa: CASSPLVSSYNEQFF; clone_size: few; d_call: -; j_call: TRBJ2-1; v_call: TRBV18
cdr3_nt: TGTGCCAGCAGTTACGATGTCGGGAGCTATGAGCAGTTCTTC; cdr3_aa: CASSYDVGSYEQFF; clone_size: few; d_call: -; j_call: TRBJ2-1; v_call: TRBV6-5
cdr3_nt: TGTGCCAGCAAGCGCACGGGACTCTCCTCCTACAATGAGCAGTTCTTC; cdr3_aa: CASKRTGLSSYNEQFF; clone_size: few; d_call: -; j_call: TRBJ2-1; v_call: TRBV6-1
cdr3_nt: TGTGCCAGCAGTCCGGCCCGCCTAGCTGAAGCTTTCTTT; cdr3_aa: CASSPARLAEAFF; clone_size: -; d_call: -; j_call: TRBJ1-1; v_call: TRBV5-6
cdr3_nt: TGCACCAGCAGCCCAGGGACATCCTACGAGCAGTACTTC; cdr3_aa: CTSSPGTSYEQYF; clone_size: -; d_call: -; j_call: TRBJ2-7; v_call: TRBV5-1
cdr3_nt: TGTGCCAGCGTTGGAAGACCAGGGGTTTGGGATGAAGCTTTCTTT; cdr3_aa: CASVGRPGVWDEAFF; clone_size: -; d_call: -; j_call: TRBJ1-1; v_call: TRBV25-1
cdr3_nt: TGTGCTAGTGGTTTGGGACTAGCAGATACGCAGTATTTT; cdr3_aa: CASGLGLADTQYF; clone_size: few; d_call: -; j_call: TRBJ2-3; v_call: TRBV12-5
cdr3_nt: TGCGCCAGCAGTGAGTCGAGCTACCCAAGGAATGAGCAGTTCTTC; cdr3_aa: CASSESSYPRNEQFF; clone_size: few; d_call: -; j_call: TRBJ2-1; v_call: TRBV10-1
cdr3_nt: TGCAGTGCTAGAGGAATGACTGGCTCCTACGAGCAGTACTTC; cdr3_aa: CSARGMTGSYEQYF; clone_size: few; d_call: -; j_call: TRBJ2-7; v_call: TRBV20-1
cdr3_nt: TGTGCCAGCAGCTTCCTAGCGGGATCACCCTACGAGCAGTACTTC; cdr3_aa: CASSFLAGSPYEQYF; clone_size: once; d_call: TRBD2; j_call: TRBJ2-7; v_call: TRBV5-6
cdr3_nt: TGTGCCAGCAGCTTAGGTAGCGGATTAATCTACAATGAGCAGTTCTTC; cdr3_aa: CASSLGSGLIYNEQFF; clone_size: few; d_call: -; j_call: TRBJ2-1; v_call: TRBV11-2
cdr3_nt: TGTGCCAGCAGTTACTCCGCGATTTTTGAGGGAAGAGGAAACACCATATATTTT; cdr3_aa: CASSYSAIFEGRGNTIYF; clone_size: -; d_call: -; j_call: TRBJ1-3; v_call: TRBV6-5
cdr3_nt: TGCAGTGCTTACGAGACTAATAACCAAGAGACCCAGTACTTC; cdr3_aa: CSAYETNNQETQYF; clone_size: -; d_call: -; j_call: TRBJ2-5; v_call: TRBV20-1
cdr3_nt: TGCGCCAGCAGCTTAGGGTGGGATAGGTTTAACAATGAGCAGTTCTTC; cdr3_aa: CASSLGWDRFNNEQFF; clone_size: -; d_call: -; j_call: TRBJ2-1; v_call: TRBV5-1
cdr3_nt: TGTGCCAGCAGCTTAGCGCTCGGTCAGCCCCAGCATTTT; cdr3_aa: CASSLALGQPQHF; clone_size: many; d_call: -; j_call: TRBJ1-5; v_call: TRBV7-2
cdr3_nt: TGTGCCAGCAGCCAAGATTTTTCACTAGCGGTCGGGGAGCTGTTTTTT; cdr3_aa: CASSQDFSLAVGELFF; clone_size: -; d_call: TRBD2; j_call: TRBJ2-2; v_call: TRBV3-1
cdr3_nt: TGTGCCAGCAGCTGGGGACTACCGCAAGAGACCCAGTACTTC; cdr3_aa: CASSWGLPQETQYF; clone_size: -; d_call: TRBD2; j_call: TRBJ2-5; v_call: TRBV5-6
cdr3_nt: TGTGCCAGTAGGGGGGGGGACAGAGGCTACACCTTC; cdr3_aa: CASRGGDRGYTF; clone_size: -; d_call: TRBD1; j_call: TRBJ1-2; v_call: TRBV19
cdr3_nt: TGCAGTGTTAAGAAGGGGACAGGTGGGGTGGATACGCAGTATTTT; cdr3_aa: CSVKKGTGGVDTQYF; clone_size: -; d_call: TRBD1; j_call: TRBJ2-3; v_call: TRBV20-1
cdr3_nt: TGTGCCAGCAGCCCAACAACTCCTGGACAGGGGCAGAAGACCCAGTACTTC; cdr3_aa: CASSPTTPGQGQKTQYF; clone_size: few; d_call: TRBD1; j_call: TRBJ2-5; v_call: TRBV5-6
cdr3_nt: TGTGCCACCAGCATCGGACTAGCGGGAGGCACAGATACGCAGTATTTT; cdr3_aa: CATSIGLAGGTDTQYF; clone_size: -; d_call: TRBD2; j_call: TRBJ2-3; v_call: TRBV15
cdr3_nt: TGCAGCGTTGAAGGGCTAGCGGCGACCCGCACAGATACGCAGTATTTT; cdr3_aa: CSVEGLAATRTDTQYF; clone_size: few; d_call: TRBD2; j_call: TRBJ2-3; v_call: TRBV29-1
cdr3_nt: TGTGCCAGCAGCCAAGTGGCCACAGGGTCCTACAATGAGCAGTTCTTC; cdr3_aa: CASSQVATGSYNEQFF; clone_size: -; d_call: -; j_call: TRBJ2-1; v_call: TRBV3-1
cdr3_nt: TGTGCCAGCAGCCCCCGGACTAGCGGGAGGGAAGCAGATACGCAGTATTTT; cdr3_aa: CASSPRTSGREADTQYF; clone_size: -; d_call: TRBD2; j_call: TRBJ2-3; v_call: TRBV7-3
cdr3_nt: TGCAGCGGTGGACTAGCGGGAGGCTACGAGCAGTACTTC; cdr3_aa: CSGGLAGGYEQYF; clone_size: -; d_call: TRBD2; j_call: TRBJ2-7; v_call: TRBV29-1
cdr3_nt: TGTGCCAGCTCAAACCGGGACAGGGTAACCCAAGAGACCCAGTACTTC; cdr3_aa: CASSNRDRVTQETQYF; clone_size: -; d_call: TRBD1; j_call: TRBJ2-5; v_call: TRBV18
cdr3_nt: TGTGCCAGCAGCTCTCCGGGACTAGCCCTCAGGGAGCTGTTTTTT; cdr3_aa: CASSSPGLALRELFF; clone_size: -; d_call: TRBD2; j_call: TRBJ2-2; v_call: TRBV6-2/TRBV6-3
cdr3_nt: TGTGCCAGCAGCTTAGCGCTGGCAGGGCGGAATCAGCCCCAGCATTTT; cdr3_aa: CASSLALAGRNQPQHF; clone_size: -; d_call: -; j_call: TRBJ1-5; v_call: TRBV7-8
cdr3_nt: TGCAGTGCTAGTGTCTCACCTTCCTACAATGAGCAGTTCTTC; cdr3_aa: CSASVSPSYNEQFF; clone_size: many; d_call: -; j_call: TRBJ2-1; v_call: TRBV20-1
cdr3_nt: TGCAGCGTCCGTACAGCGAACACCGGGGAGCTGTTTTTT; cdr3_aa: CSVRTANTGELFF; clone_size: -; d_call: -; j_call: TRBJ2-2; v_call: TRBV29-1
cdr3_nt: TGTGCCAGCAGCCGGGGGCGAGGGGCTAGGAGCACAGATACGCAGTATTTT; cdr3_aa: CASSRGRGARSTDTQYF; clone_size: -; d_call: -; j_call: TRBJ2-3; v_call: TRBV12-3/TRBV12-4
cdr3_nt: TGTGCCAGTAGTCCAATAGGGAAGAACACTGAAGCTTTCTTT; cdr3_aa: CASSPIGKNTEAFF; clone_size: -; d_call: -; j_call: TRBJ1-1; v_call: TRBV19
cdr3_nt: TGCGCCAGCAGCTTGGGGACAGCCATGATGAGACTCAATGAGCAGTTCTTC; cdr3_aa: CASSLGTAMMRLNEQFF; clone_size: -; d_call: -; j_call: TRBJ2-1; v_call: TRBV5-1
cdr3_nt: TGTGCCACCGAGGCTAGCGGGAGACTCGCAGATACGCAGTATTTT; cdr3_aa: CATEASGRLADTQYF; clone_size: -; d_call: TRBD2; j_call: TRBJ2-3; v_call: TRBV24-1
cdr3_nt: TGTGCCAGCAGCCAAGCTTACCCTGGGAGGGAAAACACCATATATTTT; cdr3_aa: CASSQAYPGRENTIYF; clone_size: -; d_call: -; j_call: TRBJ1-3; v_call: TRBV3-1
cdr3_nt: TGTGCCAGCAGCTTAGAGGGGGGGACCGTCGTGGATGAGCAGTTCTTC; cdr3_aa: CASSLEGGTVVDEQFF; clone_size: -; d_call: -; j_call: TRBJ2-1; v_call: TRBV7-8
cdr3_nt: TGTGCCAGCAGCCCACTTGGGACAAGGGAAAAACTGTTTTTT; cdr3_aa: CASSPLGTREKLFF; clone_size: few; d_call: -; j_call: TRBJ1-4; v_call: TRBV6-1
cdr3_nt: TGTGCCAGCAGCCGATGGATAGCGGGGGCCCAGGGCGAGCAGTTCTTC; cdr3_aa: CASSRWIAGAQGEQFF; clone_size: -; d_call: TRBD2; j_call: TRBJ2-1; v_call: TRBV7-9
cdr3_nt: TGCAGTGCGACTGGGGTGGACTCCTACGAGCAGTACTTC; cdr3_aa: CSATGVDSYEQYF; clone_size: -; d_call: -; j_call: TRBJ2-7; v_call: TRBV20-1